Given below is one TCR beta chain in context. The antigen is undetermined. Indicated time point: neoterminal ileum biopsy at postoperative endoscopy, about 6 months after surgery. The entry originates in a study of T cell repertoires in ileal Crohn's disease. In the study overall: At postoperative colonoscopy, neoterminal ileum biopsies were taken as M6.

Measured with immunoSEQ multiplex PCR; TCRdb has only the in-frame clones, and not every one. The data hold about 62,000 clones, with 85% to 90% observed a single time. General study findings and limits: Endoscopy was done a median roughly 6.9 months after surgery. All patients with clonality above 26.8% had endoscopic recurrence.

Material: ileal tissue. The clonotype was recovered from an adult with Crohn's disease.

In DNA, the CDR3 is TGTGCCAGCAGTTTAAGTCTAGCGGGGGGGCTCAATGAGCAGTTCTTC. As protein: CASSLSLAGGLNEQFF. The gene calls are TRBV27 and TRBJ2-1; 12 bases match TRBD2. The V segment lost 2 bases and the J segment 6 bases; nucleotides outside the gene matches: 5. The CDR3 length is 16 residues. Germline loops: CDR1 MNHEY, CDR2 SMNVEV (reference sequence).